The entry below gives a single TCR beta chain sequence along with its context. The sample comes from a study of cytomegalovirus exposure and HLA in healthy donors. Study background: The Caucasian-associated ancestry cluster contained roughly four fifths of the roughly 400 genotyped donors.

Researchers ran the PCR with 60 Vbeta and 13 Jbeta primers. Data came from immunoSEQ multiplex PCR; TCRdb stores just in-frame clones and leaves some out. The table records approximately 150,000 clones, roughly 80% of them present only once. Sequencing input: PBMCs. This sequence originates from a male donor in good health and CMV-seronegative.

DNA of the CDR3: TGCAGCGTTAGGTTGGACGCAGGAGGAAACATTCAGTACTTC. It yields the protein CSVRLDAGGNIQYF. The chain recombines TRBV29-1 with TRBJ2-4, with a weak D call TRBD2 (5 bases). In germline, CDR1 is SQVTM, CDR2 ANQGSEA. The V end was cut by 5 bases, the J end by 6 bases, with 17 bases between. CDR3 length: 14 residues.